Listed below are T cell receptor beta chains from one sample, sequenced in a study of OX40 agonist ivuxolimab in advanced cancers. Measured with immunoSEQ multiplex PCR; TCRdb has only the in-frame clones, and not every one. The sample shows about 80,000 clones, 85% to 95% of them seen only once. Here the sequenced sample was CD4+ or CD8+ T cells sorted from blood, taken in a trial of the OX40 agonist ivuxolimab. These receptor sequences come from an adult with an advanced solid tumor such as melanoma, head and neck, liver or kidney cancer. Each CDR3 is given with its conserved first and last residue. Size values are once, few and many counts, or a class for expanded clones, and some rows have none.

abundance | v_gene | CDR3aa
. | TRBV5-1 | CASSFTAGGGNEQYF
. | TRBV6-5 | CASRLAGAYEQYF
. | TRBV5-5 | CASSLDPLGGNTIYF
. | TRBV21-1 | CASSKEGGDSNQPQHF
. | TRBV25-1 | CASSEGDRVFGEQYF
once | TRBV2 | CASRLMTGFSYEQYF
. | TRBV15 | CATSRGGGMTEAFF
. | TRBV7-2 | CASSFPGTGGYEQYF
. | TRBV10-3 | CAISERLEVEQYF
. | TRBV6-1 | CASTGQGVYEQYF
. | TRBV28 | CASSFGGTGELFF
. | TRBV27 | CASSLSVAAPGEQFF
. | TRBV15 | CATSRVGGSADTQYF
. | TRBV11-3 | CASSLVPGSGIGTDTQYF
. | TRBV18 | CASSQGRNTIYF
. | TRBV11-1 | CASSPGGDRETSEQYF
. | TRBV7-8 | CASIEDRGRLDTQYF
. | TRBV28 | CASRHRDGYQPQHF
. | TRBV27 | CASSSPGYVGLTSYEQYF
. | TRBV28 | CASSYPGGNYGYTF
. | TRBV19 | CASSGQPNTGELFF
. | TRBV30 | CAWNKKPLNEKLFF
. | TRBV15 | CATSRDLGGGSYEQYF
. | TRBV21-1 | CASSRGLAGGHDTQYF
. | TRBV2 | CASSVDRGSYEQYF
few | TRBV27 | CASSLSNGGNSPLHF
. | TRBV28 | CASLGLPSYNEQFF
. | TRBV6-1 | CASSAKQGSNQPQHF
once | TRBV5-4 | CASRKEAGDTEAFF
medium-sized | TRBV4-1 | CASSQFSVDEQFF
. | TRBV7-2 | CASSYNRTPGANEQFF
. | TRBV18 | CASTGGLSSYEQYF
. | TRBV9 | CASSADRGLPHSNQPQHF
. | TRBV28 | CASSPGGAGKNTEAFF
. | TRBV19 | CASSTGLAGGPETQYF
. | TRBV4-2 | CASSLYSGTGGHEQFF